The clone carrying this TCR beta chain was seen many times. The antigen is not known. RNA served as the template for amplifying TCR beta CDR3 regions. RT-PCR with HTBI primers came first, then second-round multiplex PCR. Each CDR3 protein is one row after TCRdb ran MiXCR on the multiplex PCR reads. The data contain around 340,000 distinct CDR3 sequences, about a sixth of them singletons. The sample is drawn from a study of Graves' ophthalmopathy and Graves' hyperthyroidism. Study in general: Prior to any treatment, peripheral blood was collected at the time of initial diagnosis.

The V gene's germline CDR1 is DFQATT and CDR2 SNEGSKA (reference sequence). V was shortened by 0 bases and J by 5 bases, with 10 bases between the two germline ends. There are 13 residues in the CDR3. Study observations and caveats: Separation of ophthalmopathy from stable hyperthyroidism was achieved by a 13-signature model, at around 89% sensitivity and roughly 77% specificity.

The sequence came from an adult man with Graves' ophthalmopathy. The sample was peripheral blood. The gene calls are TRBV20-1 and TRBJ1-1; D call uncertain. The CDR3 loop is CSARDGVITEAFF. DNA of the CDR3: TGCAGTGCTAGAGACGGGGTAATAACTGAAGCTTTCTTT.